This T cell receptor (beta chain) was retrieved from a study of T cell repertoires in cytomegalovirus infection. Study-wide results and caveats: Clonotype analysis showed dominance of the ex vivo response by HLA-C-restricted CMV-specific TCR beta clonotypes.

TCRdb independently ran MiXCR on the reads; one entry per CDR3 protein. The repertoire holds some 100,000 distinct CDR3 sequences, more than 20% seen once, with more than 35% in the top ten. A remark on this clonotype: The antigen remains undetermined. Sequence at one end of the junction differs from germline and may be a read error.

This CDR3 comprises 13 residues. The sequenced sample was CD8+ T cells from PBMCs. The chain combines TRBV5-3 with TRBJ1-2; no clear D gene. TRBV5-3 is placed among ORFs of uncertain function. This sequence was found in a human donor in good health (CMV status not recorded). Some clones in this sample may be carry-over from other donors' samples. CDR3 loop: CASSLGGDYGYTF. CDR3 in DNA: TGTGCCAGCAGCTTGGGCGGGGACTATGGCTACACCTTC.